This TCR beta chain was identified during a study of blood T cell repertoires in COVID-19. Overall study: From the United States, Italy and Spain came samples of acute and convalescent COVID-19. From T cells, B-cell-depleted T cells, or PBMCs came the material, which was cDNA or gDNA.

Some clones are missing from TCRdb's copy, which holds only in-frame ones; the method was immunoSEQ multiplex PCR. The profile shows hundreds of thousands of clones, around nine tenths of them singletons. Germline loops: CDR1 MNHEY, CDR2 SMNVEV (reference sequence). V lost 6 bases to trimming and J lost 1 base, with 12 bases between them. The CDR3 is made up of 14 amino acids. The TCR comes from a man aged 18-30 years with active or convalescent COVID-19. Material for sequencing was peripheral blood. The chain is built from TRBV27 and TRBJ1-1, with D perhaps TRBD1 (6 bases). CDR3: CASRTRGGNTEAFF. CDR3 DNA: TGTGCCAGCAGGACCAGGGGTGGGAACACTGAAGCTTTCTTT.